This T cell receptor beta chain was identified during a study of tissue T cells after allogeneic stem cell transplantation (dated by TCRdb to between 2021 and 2022). Describing the broader study: Over a three-year period, several adult allo-HCT recipients who had steroid-refractory GVHD were prospectively enrolled in a research-autopsy study. For viably preserved blood and marrow, CD3+ T cells were flow-sorted when cell numbers allowed; smaller samples underwent direct DNA extraction. Every GVHD patient had gastrointestinal GVHD and was given several lines of GVHD-directed therapy, and roughly five of the GVHD patients also had skin involvement. Pre-transplant PBMCs were of recipient origin and were available from 4 to 6 GVHD patients. The study profiled TCR beta repertoires across many tissues from research autopsies of patients with and without GVHD, plus mouse models of GVHD. The human arm was a prospective observational study without blinding or randomization. Every GVHD patient received a graft from a donor; a handful of grafts were unmodified and three were CD34-selected to deplete T cells. The paper as a whole reports these results and caveats: In both patients and mice, T cells from blood and spleen covered only a limited part of the TCR repertoire found in tissues. Within patients, how anatomically similar tissues were was a major factor shaping TCR repertoire composition, regardless of disease or transplant status. Only a few T cell clones appeared in more than one patient, yet motif-based clustering showed tissue-specific repertoire signatures that were shared between patients. A small and clinically heterogeneous patient cohort was studied, and sampling depth was acknowledged as a limitation. The study did not establish which tissue TCRs were alloreactive or antigen-specific, and some clones may have been host cells that persisted.

Counted from cysteine to phenylalanine, this CDR3 has 12 amino acids. The CDR3 DNA has 36 bases and is translated from base 1. V is reduced by 3 bases and J by 3 bases, leaving a spacing of 6 bases between them. According to the germline V gene (reference sequence), CDR1 reads LNHDA and CDR2 reads SQIVND. This specimen's time point label, interpreted: recipient (host-origin) PBMCs collected before allo-HCT. Turning to this clone: The clone's antigen remains unknown. One base away there is no much larger clone; base qualities are not given.

Libraries were prepared through the immunoSEQ multiplex PCR assay. Adaptive Biotechnologies performed TCRbeta CDR3 sequencing at survey depth and reported CDR3 sequences, V/J genes, productive frequency, and template counts. TCR beta CDR3 regions were amplified from genomic DNA instead of RNA. The published analysis was carried out like this. Pairwise repertoire overlap between tissues was quantified with Jensen-Shannon divergence, where 1 means complete divergence and 0 identical. Based on pairwise JSD values, tissues were grouped by single-linkage agglomerative hierarchical clustering, and the results were shown as dendrograms. GLIPH2 was run on all patient samples with simulation_depth 1000, kmer_min_depth 3, cdr3_length_cutoff 8, keeping groups with more than two unique CDR3s. In a standardized tissue-overlap score, Jaccard GLIPH-group overlap across patients was extrapolated to a standard repertoire size of 1000 clones. To look at how diversity was associated with clinical or experimental variables, linear mixed-effect models were used, with tissue treated as a fixed effect and individual treated as a random effect. Entries here come from immuneACCESS through TCRdb and include only in-frame sequences with V and J called. Some clones fail to appear in such tables; in the studies checked, an unresolved V gene covers under half of the shortfall, and the cause of the remainder is unknown. V, J and clone size are taken as reported in that table, and D and trimming were inferred from the DNA itself. This sample lists approximately 5,800 clones; about 82% were detected once. Jointly, the top ten make up around 5.5% of the sample.

This TCR came from a man aged 35 to 70 who later had graft-versus-host disease after an allogeneic stem cell transplant. The sample was blood, taken before transplantation. The chain uses TRBV19 and TRBJ2-7, with the D gene not confidently named. The DNA sequence is as follows: TGTGCCAGTAGTATTATCGGCTACGAGCAGTACTTC. The translation is CASSIIGYEQYF.